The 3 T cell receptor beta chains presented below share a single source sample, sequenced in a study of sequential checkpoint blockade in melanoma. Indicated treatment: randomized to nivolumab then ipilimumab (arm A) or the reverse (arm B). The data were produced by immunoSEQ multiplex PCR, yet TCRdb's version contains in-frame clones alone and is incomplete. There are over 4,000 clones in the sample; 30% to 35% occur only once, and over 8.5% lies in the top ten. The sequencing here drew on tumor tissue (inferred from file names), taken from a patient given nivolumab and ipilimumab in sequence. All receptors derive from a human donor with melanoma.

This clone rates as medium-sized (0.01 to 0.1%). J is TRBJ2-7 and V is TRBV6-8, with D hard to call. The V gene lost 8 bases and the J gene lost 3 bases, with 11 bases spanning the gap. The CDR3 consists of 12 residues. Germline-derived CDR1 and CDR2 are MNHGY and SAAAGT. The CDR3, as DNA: TGTGCCAGCGGCTCCCTGGTCTACGAGCAGTACTTC. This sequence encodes CASGSLVYEQYF.

Here the CDR3 DNA reads TGTGCCAGCAGTTTTCCCCGACGGACAGGCTATGGCTACACCTTC. This sequence encodes CASSFPRRTGYGYTF. The V gene is TRBV28, the J gene TRBJ1-2, with TRBD1 identical over 7 bases. J lost 4 bases, V lost 3 bases, and 8 bases had no gene match. CDR3 size: 15 residues. CDR1 and CDR2 (germline): MDHEN, SYDVKM.

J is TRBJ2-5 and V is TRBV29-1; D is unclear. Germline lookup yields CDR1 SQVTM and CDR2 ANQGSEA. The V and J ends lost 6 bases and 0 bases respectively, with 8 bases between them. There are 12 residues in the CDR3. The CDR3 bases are TGCAGCGTCGGGCGGAACCAAGAGACCCAGTACTTC. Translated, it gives CSVGRNQETQYF.